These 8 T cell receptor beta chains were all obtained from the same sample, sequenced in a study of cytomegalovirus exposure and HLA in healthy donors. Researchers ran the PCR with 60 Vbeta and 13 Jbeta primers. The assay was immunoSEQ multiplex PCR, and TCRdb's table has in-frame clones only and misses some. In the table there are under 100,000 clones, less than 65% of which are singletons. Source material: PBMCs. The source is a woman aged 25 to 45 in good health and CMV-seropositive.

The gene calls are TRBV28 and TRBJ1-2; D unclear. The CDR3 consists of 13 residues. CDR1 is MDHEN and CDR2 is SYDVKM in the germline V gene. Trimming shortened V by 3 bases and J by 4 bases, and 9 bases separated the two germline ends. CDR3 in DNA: TGTGCCAGCAGTTTTCGAGGGATCTATGGCTACACCTTC. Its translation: CASSFRGIYGYTF.

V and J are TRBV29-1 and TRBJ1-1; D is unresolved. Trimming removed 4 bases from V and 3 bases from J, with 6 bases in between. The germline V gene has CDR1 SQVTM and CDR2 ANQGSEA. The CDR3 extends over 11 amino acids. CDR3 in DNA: TGCAGCGTTGGGGCAGACACTGAAGCTTTCTTT. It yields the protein CSVGADTEAFF.

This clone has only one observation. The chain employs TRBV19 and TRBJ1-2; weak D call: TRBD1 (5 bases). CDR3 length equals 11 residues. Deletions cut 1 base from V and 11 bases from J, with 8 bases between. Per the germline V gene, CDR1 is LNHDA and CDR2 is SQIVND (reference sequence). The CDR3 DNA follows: TGTGCCAGTAGTATAGCAGGGAGGTACACCTTC. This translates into CASSIAGRYTF.

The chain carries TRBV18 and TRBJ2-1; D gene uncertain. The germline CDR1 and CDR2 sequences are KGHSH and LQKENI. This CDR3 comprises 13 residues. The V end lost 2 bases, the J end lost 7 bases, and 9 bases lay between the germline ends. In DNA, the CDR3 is TGTGCCAGCTCACCAGGCCAGTCAAATGAGCAGTTCTTC. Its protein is CASSPGQSNEQFF.

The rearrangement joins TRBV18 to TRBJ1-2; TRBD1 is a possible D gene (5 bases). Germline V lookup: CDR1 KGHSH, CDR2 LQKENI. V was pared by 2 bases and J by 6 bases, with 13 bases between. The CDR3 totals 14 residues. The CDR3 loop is CASSPFGGSNGYTF. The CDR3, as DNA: TGTGCCAGCTCACCATTCGGGGGGAGTAATGGCTACACCTTC.

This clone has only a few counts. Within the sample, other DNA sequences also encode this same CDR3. DNA for the CDR3: TGTGCCAGCAGCTTAGGAGGTCTTAACACTGAAGCTTTCTTT. The encoded protein is CASSLGGLNTEAFF. The V call is TRBV7-3, the J call TRBJ1-1; no clear D gene. V gave up 2 bases and J gave up 2 bases, with 9 bases separating them. This CDR3 is 14 amino acids long. CDR1 is SGHTA and CDR2 is FQGTGA in the germline V gene.

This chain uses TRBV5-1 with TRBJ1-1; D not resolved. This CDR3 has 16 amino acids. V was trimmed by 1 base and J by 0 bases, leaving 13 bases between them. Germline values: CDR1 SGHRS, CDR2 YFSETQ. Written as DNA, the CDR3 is TGCGCCAGCAGCTTGCGGGGAGAAGGGTTGAACACTGAAGCTTTCTTT. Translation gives CASSLRGEGLNTEAFF.

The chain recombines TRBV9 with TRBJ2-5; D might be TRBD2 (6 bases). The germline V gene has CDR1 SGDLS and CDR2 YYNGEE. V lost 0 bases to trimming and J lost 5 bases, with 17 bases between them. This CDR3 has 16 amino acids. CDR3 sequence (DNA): TGTGCCAGCAGCGTAGCGGCTAGCGACCCGCGGGAGACCCAGTACTTC. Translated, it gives CASSVAASDPRETQYF. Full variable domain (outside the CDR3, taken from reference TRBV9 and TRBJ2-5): DSGVTQTPKHLITATGQRVTLRCSPRSGDLSVYWYQQSLDQGLQFLIQYYNGEERAKGNILERFSAQQFPDLHSELNLSSLELGDSALYFCASSVAASDPRETQYFGPGTRLLVL.